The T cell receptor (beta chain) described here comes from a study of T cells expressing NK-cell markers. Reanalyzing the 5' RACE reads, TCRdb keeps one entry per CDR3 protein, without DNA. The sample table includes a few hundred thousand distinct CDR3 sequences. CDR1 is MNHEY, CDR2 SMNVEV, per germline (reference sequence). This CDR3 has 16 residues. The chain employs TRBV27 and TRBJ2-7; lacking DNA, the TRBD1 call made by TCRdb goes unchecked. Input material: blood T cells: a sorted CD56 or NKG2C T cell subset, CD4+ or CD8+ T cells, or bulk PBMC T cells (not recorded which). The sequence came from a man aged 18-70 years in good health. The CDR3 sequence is CASSLSPTGVKSEQYF.